This entry lists 5 T cell receptor beta chains sequenced from one sample in a study of blood T cell repertoires in COVID-19. Assay: immunoSEQ multiplex PCR; the TCRdb copy retains only in-frame clones and omits some. The sample lists more than 85,000 clones; 70% to 85% were seen once. Sequencing input: peripheral blood. The receptors derive from a human donor in a cohort sampled during active COVID-19.

The V call is TRBV6-4, the J call TRBJ2-1, with 8 positions matching TRBD2. CDR1 is MRHNA and CDR2 is SNTAGT in the germline V gene. This CDR3 region has 16 residues. The V and J ends lost 3 bases and 8 bases, in that order; junction bases with no gene match: 12. CDR3 in amino acids: CASSENGGGGTHEQFF. CDR3 coding DNA: TGTGCCAGCAGTGAAAACGGGGGGGGAGGTACCCATGAGCAGTTCTTC.

V and J are TRBV4-1 and TRBJ2-3; 7 nucleotides agree with TRBD1. J was trimmed by 2 bases and V by 0 bases; bases with no gene match: 5. This CDR3 is built from 16 residues. Germline V gene data show CDR1 as MGHRA and CDR2 as YSYEKL. In nucleotides, the CDR3 is TGCGCCAGCAGCCAAGACCCGGGACAGCTCACAGATACGCAGTATTTT. This gives the protein CASSQDPGQLTDTQYF.

The genes are TRBV27 and TRBJ2-4, with TRBD2 matching over 7 bases. The junction had 5 bases not matched to a gene; V was cut back by 4 bases and J by 8 bases. Germline V gene data show CDR1 as MNHEY and CDR2 as SMNVEV (reference sequence). This CDR3 has 13 amino acids. DNA of the CDR3: TGTGCCAGCAGTTGGGGAGGGCAGTACATTCAGTACTTC. Protein product: CASSWGGQYIQYF.

This CDR3 reads CASSLGQGVLETQYF. The CDR3 nucleotides read TGTGCCAGCAGCTTGGGACAGGGGGTCTTGGAGACCCAGTACTTC. The chain carries TRBV5-8 and TRBJ2-5, with 9 bases aligning to TRBD1. This CDR3 comprises 15 residues. Germline values: CDR1 SGHTS, CDR2 YDEGEE. With V trimmed by 0 bases and J by 5 bases, 5 bases remained unmatched.

This clone was detected once. The rearrangement uses TRBV4-3 and TRBJ1-2; D gene ambiguous. CDR1 and CDR2 from the germline V gene are LGHNA and YSLEER. The CDR3 is made up of 15 amino acids. Trimming pared 0 bases from V and 6 bases from J, leaving 14 bases between. The CDR3 DNA sequence: TGCGCCAGCAGCCAAGATTTTCGGGCGGGAGATGGCTACACCTTC. It translates to CASSQDFRAGDGYTF.